This TCR beta chain came from a study of blood T cells in healthy people across ages. Then a second PCR, running roughly 7 to 11 cycles, was carried out with a sample-barcoded 5' primer and a J-beta primer mix. Sequencing yielded, for each sample, at least 2.5 million paired-end reads carrying CDR3. In TCRdb, the 5' RACE reads were re-called with MiXCR into one record per CDR3 protein. The sample consists of approximately 810,000 distinct CDR3 sequences, 25% to 30% of them appearing once. The germline V gene has CDR1 MNHEY and CDR2 SVGEGT. The CDR3 is 15 amino acids. Trimming took off 0 bases at V and 0 bases at J, with 8 bases between the two ends. A note on this clonotype: Its cognate antigen is unknown.

Study-wide results and caveats: Estimated diversity, derived from one million T cells, was regarded as an underestimate. Comparison with aged donors showed that long-lived donors had more naive CD4+ cells and higher diversity. Measured against age, TCR beta diversity per million T cells decreased in a roughly linear manner.

The chain has TRBV6-2 or TRBV6-3 and TRBJ2-5; a weak D match, TRBD2 (6 bases). This receptor was obtained from a woman of 80 years or more in good health. The sequenced material came from blood. The CDR3 is CASSYSRGNQETQYF. CDR3 bases: TGTGCCAGCAGTTACTCCCGGGGGAACCAAGAGACCCAGTACTTC.